These 4 T cell receptor beta chains share one sample of origin, sequenced in a study of long-term antiretroviral therapy in people with HIV (dated by TCRdb to between 2021 and 2022). The immunoSEQ hsTCRB v3.0 assay was used at survey level resolution to sequence the TRB variable region. TCRdb's version of the immuneACCESS table is confined to in-frame rearrangements and falls short of the full clone set. An unresolved V gene accounts for under half of the shortfall where checked; the remainder is of unknown origin. The sample table shows 30,000 to 35,000 clones, and about four fifths are seen once. The ten largest clones represent 3.4% of the sample. Source: unsorted PBMCs, taken 3 years after starting antiretroviral therapy. The source of these receptors is a man aged 45-65 years with HIV.

This clone was counted a few times. The chain is built from TRBV28 and TRBJ1-5; a possible D gene is TRBD1 (6 bases). Germline CDR1 reads MDHEN; CDR2 reads SYDVKM. The ends were cut back, 2 bases at V and 13 bases at J, with 18 bases in the middle. This CDR3 spans 14 amino acids. The CDR3 region has the DNA TGTGCCAGCAGTTTAGTCACTAGGGGGGTCAAGCAGCATTTT. Amino acid sequence: CASSLVTRGVKQHF.

The chain joins TRBV5-5 to TRBJ2-7, with 9 bases matching TRBD1. The CDR3 loop spans 14 amino acids. Germline CDR1 reads SGHKS; CDR2 reads YYEKEE (reference sequence). The V gene end was trimmed by 4 bases and the J gene end by 5 bases; junction bases not matched to a gene: 7. The CDR3 region is CASSPGTGRDEQYF. The CDR3 DNA sequence: TGTGCCAGCAGCCCCGGGACAGGGCGGGACGAGCAGTACTTC. The whole variable domain, filled in from reference TRBV5-5 and TRBJ2-7, reads DAGVTQSPTHLIKTRGQQVTLRCSPISGHKSVSWYQQVLGQGPQFIFQYYEKEERGRGNFPDRFSARQFPNYSSELNVNALLLGDSALYLCASSPGTGRDEQYFGPGTRLTVT.

This chain joins TRBV29-1 and TRBJ2-3, with 8 bases matching TRBD1. The CDR3 loop spans 14 amino acids. V shed 8 bases and J 2 bases; nucleotides not matched to a gene: 9. Germline values: CDR1 SQVTM, CDR2 ANQGSEA. The CDR3 DNA reads TGCAGCTTAGGAGGACAGGGCGTCACAGATACGCAGTATTTT. Protein product: CSLGGQGVTDTQYF.

This clone was seen a handful of times. This sample also contains other DNA sequences that code for the same CDR3. V usage is TRBV30 and J usage is TRBJ2-3; no firm D call. CDR1 is GTSNPN and CDR2 is SVGIG in the germline V gene (reference sequence). Trimming stripped 0 bases from V and 4 bases from J, with 8 bases between. The CDR3 is 13 amino acids. The CDR3: CAWSVRLSDTQYF. The CDR3, as DNA: TGTGCCTGGAGTGTTCGGCTGTCAGATACGCAGTATTTT.